This TCR beta chain was documented in a study of radiation and T cells in renal cell carcinoma (dated by TCRdb to 2020 to 2021). Background for the entire study: The samples were obtained from a clinical trial, where primary renal cell carcinomas were treated with 15 Gy stereotactic body radiation therapy and then removed by nephrectomy 4 weeks afterward. In total, approximately 53 samples, comprising roughly 25 tumors and approximately 27 peripheral blood samples, were subjected to TCR beta sequencing. Across all 50 or so samples, several million unique CDR3 nucleotide sequences, encoding 2,658,974 unique CDR3 amino acid sequences, were identified.

This clone was seen once. Its specific antigen is unknown. No quality values exist for individual bases; no much larger clone is one base distant. The sample's time point, from its label and the paper: blood 2 weeks post-SBRT. The meaning of the sample's treatment or condition label: 15 Gy SBRT to primary tumor, nephrectomy 4 weeks later. Serial peripheral blood from radiation-treated patients was sampled at baseline, 2 weeks and 4 weeks after SBRT to track tumor-enriched clonotypes. Renal cell carcinoma with clear cell pathology was present in all patients. Genomic DNA for TCR sequencing was prepared using the QIAamp DNA Blood Mini Kit (Qiagen). The analyses included just those samples that passed every quality control check. Based on the germline V gene (reference sequence), the CDR1 and CDR2 sequences are MNHEY and SMNVEV. Deletion took 4 bases off V and 0 bases off J, with a span of 16 bases between the germline ends. The CDR3 numbers 16 residues from cysteine through phenylalanine. The retained sequence is limited to the CDR3, 48 bases, with the frame set at the first base.

TCR beta libraries were generated from genomic DNA with the immunoSEQ kit, following the manufacturer's recommendations. To prepare the libraries, a first multiplex PCR with proprietary primers was run, followed by a second PCR that added unique barcodes, and a bead cleanup was done after each round. Each sample batch included a kit-provided positive control reaction and a negative control reaction. The final libraries were assessed on an Agilent 4200 TapeStation D1000 ScreenTape, pooled by volume, and quantified by qPCR. An Illumina NextSeq500 fitted with a MidOutput 150-cycle cartridge performed the sequencing, running 156 Read1 cycles and 15 Index1 cycles with the kit's custom primers. The pooled library was loaded at around 0.98 pM, with an approximately 19% PhiX control spiked in. Turning to the authors' computational methods: Vendor-processed data were analyzed in R, with a clonotype defined as all T cells sharing the same CDR3 nucleotide sequence. For clone abundance analyses, frequencies were normalized to the 10,000 most abundant clones in each sample. Public T cell clones, which averaged fewer than five per sample, were excluded before analysis. Tumor-enriched clonotypes and baseline blood-enriched clonotypes were defined as those with an abundance difference of at least 32-fold between compartments. A beta-binomial differential abundance model was used to identify clonotypes that were expanded or contracted between blood time points. Similarity between tumor and blood repertoires was quantified using the Baroni-Urbani and Buser coefficient, and groups were compared with two-tailed Wilcoxon tests in R. The table comes from immuneACCESS by way of TCRdb, which keeps in-frame sequences with V and J called. Part of the clones is missing from these tables; in studies checked, under half for an unresolved V gene and the rest for unknown reasons. The V and J calls and clone size were taken over from that table, and D and trimming were inferred from the DNA. This sample is represented by roughly 120,000 clones; 81% of them were singletons. The ten largest clones add up to around 1.8% of the sample.

The full study reports these points: Changes in the blood repertoire were not tracked past 4 weeks after treatment. Because the trial had a single-armed design, the trial could not examine how radiation dose or scheduling affected the TCR repertoire. Because pretreatment tumor biopsies were not available, the study could not determine whether clonotypes were already present within the tumor at baseline. In blood, the top tumor clonotypes increased from baseline to 2 weeks after radiation and then shrank by 4 weeks, which suggests a temporary expansion of tumor-resident clones.

The V and J genes are TRBV27 and TRBJ2-7; TRBD1 is perhaps the D gene, given 6 matching bases. The TCR sequence derives from a woman aged 55-75 years with renal cell carcinoma. The sequences come from blood, collected from a patient whose treatment included radiotherapy and nephrectomy. The nucleotide sequence is given as TGTGCCAGCAGTTCCCAGACAGGCCGTAGCTCCTACGAGCAGTACTTC. The resulting protein is CASSSQTGRSSYEQYF.